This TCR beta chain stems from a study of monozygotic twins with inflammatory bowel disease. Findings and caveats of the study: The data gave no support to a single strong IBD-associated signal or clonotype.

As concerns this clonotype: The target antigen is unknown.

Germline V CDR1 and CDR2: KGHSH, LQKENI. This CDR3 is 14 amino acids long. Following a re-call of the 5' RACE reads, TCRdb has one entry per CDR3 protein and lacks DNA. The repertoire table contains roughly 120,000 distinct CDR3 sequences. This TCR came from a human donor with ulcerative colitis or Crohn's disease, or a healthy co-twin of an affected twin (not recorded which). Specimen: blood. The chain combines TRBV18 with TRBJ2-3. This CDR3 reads CASSPAKSTETQYF.